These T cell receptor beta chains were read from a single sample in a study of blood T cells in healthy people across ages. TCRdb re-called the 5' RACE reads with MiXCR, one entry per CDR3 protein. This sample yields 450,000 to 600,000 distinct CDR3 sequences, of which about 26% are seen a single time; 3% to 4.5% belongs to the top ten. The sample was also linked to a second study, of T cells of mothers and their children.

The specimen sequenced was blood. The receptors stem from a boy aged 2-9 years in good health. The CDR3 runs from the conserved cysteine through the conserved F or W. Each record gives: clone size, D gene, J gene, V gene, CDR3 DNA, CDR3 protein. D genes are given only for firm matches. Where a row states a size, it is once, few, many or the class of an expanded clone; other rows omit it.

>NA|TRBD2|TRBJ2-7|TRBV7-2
TGTGCCAGCAGCTTACCCTCGAGCGGGAGATTCTACGAGCAGTACTTC
CASSLPSSGRFYEQYF
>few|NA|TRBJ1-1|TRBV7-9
TGTGCCAGCAGCTTAGCCCCGCAGAACACTGAAGCTTTCTTT
CASSLAPQNTEAFF
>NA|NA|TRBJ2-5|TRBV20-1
TGCAGTGCTAGGAAAAGGCGGTGGCATCAAGAGACCCAGTACTTC
CSARKRRWHQETQYF
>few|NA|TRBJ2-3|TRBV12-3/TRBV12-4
TGTGCCAGCAGCCCCGCGGGAGATACGCAGTATTTT
CASSPAGDTQYF
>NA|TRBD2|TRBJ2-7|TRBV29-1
TGCAGCGTTGGAATGACTAGCGGTCCCTACGAGCAGTACTTC
CSVGMTSGPYEQYF
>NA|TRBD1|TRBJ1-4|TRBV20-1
TGCAGTGCTAGCGACAGGGAGGTTGCAAGAAATGAAAAACTGTTTTTT
CSASDREVARNEKLFF
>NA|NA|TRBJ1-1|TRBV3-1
TGTGCCAGCAGCCAAGGGAGAATGAACACTGAAGCTTTCTTT
CASSQGRMNTEAFF
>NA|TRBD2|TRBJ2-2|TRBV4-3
TGCGCCAGCACCCCTGAGACTAGCGGCCGAGTCACCGGGGCGCTGTTTTTT
CASTPETSGRVTGALFF
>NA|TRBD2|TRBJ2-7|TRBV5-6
TGTGCCAGCAGCCCCGGACTAGCGGGAGGGGACGAGCAGTACTTC
CASSPGLAGGDEQYF
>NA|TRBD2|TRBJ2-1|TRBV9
TGTGCCAGCAGCGCGACTAGCGGGGGGGCCTACAATGAGCAGTTCTTC
CASSATSGGAYNEQFF
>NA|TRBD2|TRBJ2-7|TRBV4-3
TGCGCCAGCAGCCAGGGACTAGCGGTCTCCTACGAGCAGTACTTC
CASSQGLAVSYEQYF
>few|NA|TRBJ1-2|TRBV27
TGTGCCAGCGGGAGAACACCGATGAACTATGGCTACACCTTC
CASGRTPMNYGYTF
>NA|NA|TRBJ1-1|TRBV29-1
TGCAGCGTCCTATTTCAAGGAGCTTTCTTT
CSVLFQGAFF
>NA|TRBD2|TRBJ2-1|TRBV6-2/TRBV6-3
TGTGCCAGCAGTTACGATCTAGCGGGGTACAATGAGCAGTTCTTC
CASSYDLAGYNEQFF
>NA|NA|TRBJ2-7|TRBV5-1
TGCGCCAGCAGCGATGGAGGGGGGTTTTCCTACGAGCAGTACTTC
CASSDGGGFSYEQYF
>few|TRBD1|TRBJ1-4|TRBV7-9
TGTGCCAGCAGACCTTACAGGGGGCGAGAGTCCGAAAAACTGTTTTTT
CASRPYRGRESEKLFF
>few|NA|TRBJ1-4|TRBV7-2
TGTGCCAGCAGAGCCAGACAGAAAGGTGAAAAACTGTTTTTT
CASRARQKGEKLFF
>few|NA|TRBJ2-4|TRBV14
TGTGCCAGCAGCCAAGTTTCCGGGCGGTTCAAAAACATTCAGTACTTC
CASSQVSGRFKNIQYF
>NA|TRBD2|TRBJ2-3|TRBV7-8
TGTGCCAGCAGATTATCTAGCGGGACGTCAGATACGCAGTATTTT
CASRLSSGTSDTQYF
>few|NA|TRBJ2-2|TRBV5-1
TGCGCCAGCAGCTTCTCAGGGTCCGGGGAGCTGTTTTTT
CASSFSGSGELFF
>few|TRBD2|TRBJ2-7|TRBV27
TGTGCCAGCAGTTTCCTAACGGCTAGCGGGGGGATCTACGAGCAGTACTTC
CASSFLTASGGIYEQYF
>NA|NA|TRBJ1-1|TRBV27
TGTGCCAGCAGCACGGACAGATACCCCAACACTGAAGCTTTCTTT
CASSTDRYPNTEAFF
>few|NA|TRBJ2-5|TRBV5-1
TGCGCCAGCAGCCCATCTTCCTCTGGGGAGACCCAGTACTTC
CASSPSSSGETQYF
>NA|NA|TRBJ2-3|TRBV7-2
TGTGCCAGCAGCCCGGGACAAGGTAGGGCCACGTATACGCAGTATTTT
CASSPGQGRATYTQYF
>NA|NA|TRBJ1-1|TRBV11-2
TGTGCCAGCAGCTTAGACCCCAGTCTGAACACTGAAGCTTTCTTT
CASSLDPSLNTEAFF
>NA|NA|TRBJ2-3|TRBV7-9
TGTGCCAGTTGCCGGGCCAACACAGATACGCAGTATTTT
CASCRANTDTQYF
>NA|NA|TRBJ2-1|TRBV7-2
TGTGCCAGCAGCCCCCAGGGGCTGTTATGGGGTGAGCAGTTCTTC
CASSPQGLLWGEQFF
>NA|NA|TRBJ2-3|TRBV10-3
TGTGCCATCTCCGAGGGGGACCCAAGCACAGATACGCAGTATTTT
CAISEGDPSTDTQYF
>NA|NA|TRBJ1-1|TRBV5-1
TGCGCCAGCAGCACCGACTGGGGCAGCACTGAAGCTTTCTTT
CASSTDWGSTEAFF
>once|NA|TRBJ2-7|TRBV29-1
TGCAGCGTTGAAGGATATCGGGGTTCCGACTACGAGCAGTACTTC
CSVEGYRGSDYEQYF
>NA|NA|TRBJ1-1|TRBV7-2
TGTGCCAGCAGCTTCCAACTGAACACTGAAGCTTTCTTT
CASSFQLNTEAFF
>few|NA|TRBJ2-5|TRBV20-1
TGCAGTGCTAGATACCCGGGGGAGACCCAGTACTTC
CSARYPGETQYF
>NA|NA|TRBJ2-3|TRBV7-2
TGTGCCAGCCTGTCCGGGGGCTGGGATACGCAGTATTTT
CASLSGGWDTQYF
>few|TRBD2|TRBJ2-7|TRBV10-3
TGTGCCATCAGTGAAGGTAGCGGGAGGTTGGTCGAGCAGTACTTC
CAISEGSGRLVEQYF
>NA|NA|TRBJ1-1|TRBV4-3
TGCGCCAGCAGCCAATTCCAGGACAACACTGAAGCTTTCTTT
CASSQFQDNTEAFF
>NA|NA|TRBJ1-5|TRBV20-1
TGCAGTGCTATACAACAGCCCAATCAGCCCCAGCATTTT
CSAIQQPNQPQHF
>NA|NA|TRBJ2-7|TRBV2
TGTGCAGGAGGGCAATCAACCTACGAGCAGTACTTC
CAGGQSTYEQYF
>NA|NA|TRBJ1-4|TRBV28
TGTGCCAGCAGTTATAGGCAGACAACTAATGAAAAACTGTTTTTT
CASSYRQTTNEKLFF
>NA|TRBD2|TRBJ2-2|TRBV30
TGTGCCTGGAGTGAGCGGGGGGGCTGGACCGGGGAGCTGTTTTTT
CAWSERGGWTGELFF
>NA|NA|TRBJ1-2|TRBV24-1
TGTACCACCAGTGATTTGGCGCCGGACCGCTATGGCTACACCTTC
CTTSDLAPDRYGYTF
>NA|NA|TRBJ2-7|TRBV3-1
TGTGCCAGCAGCCAAGCGGGGAAAGCGCACTTC
CASSQAGKAHF
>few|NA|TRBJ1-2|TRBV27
TGTGCCAGCGCGCTTGGGGGTGGCTATGGCTACACCTTC
CASALGGGYGYTF
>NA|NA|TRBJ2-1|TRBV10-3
TGTGCCATCAGTGAGTCGGCGGCGGGGACTTTCCACAATGAGCAGTTCTTC
CAISESAAGTFHNEQFF
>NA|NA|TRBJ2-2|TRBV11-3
TGTGCCAGCAGCTTAGATGGTTTTAACACCGGGGAGCTGTTTTTT
CASSLDGFNTGELFF
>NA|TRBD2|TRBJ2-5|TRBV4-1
TGCGCCAGCAGCCAAATTGGTCTAGCGGGATTGGTGCAAGAGACCCAGTACTTC
CASSQIGLAGLVQETQYF
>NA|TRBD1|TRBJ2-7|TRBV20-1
TGCAGTGCTAGAGATGGGACAGGGGGCATCTACGAGCAGTACTTC
CSARDGTGGIYEQYF
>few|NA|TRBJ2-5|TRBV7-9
TGTGCCAGCAGCTCGAGACGAGAATATAGTGGAGAGACCCAGTACTTC
CASSSRREYSGETQYF
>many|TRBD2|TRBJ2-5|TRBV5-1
TGCGCCAGCAGCTTGCCCCCGGGGACTAGCTCCCTCGGAGAGACCCAGTACTTC
CASSLPPGTSSLGETQYF
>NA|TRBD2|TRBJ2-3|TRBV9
TGTGCCAGCAGCGGAACTAGCGGGGGTAGCACAGATACGCAGTATTTT
CASSGTSGGSTDTQYF
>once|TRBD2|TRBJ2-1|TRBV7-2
TGTGCCAGCAGCCCAACTAGCGGGAGCAAGAATGAGCAGTTCTTC
CASSPTSGSKNEQFF
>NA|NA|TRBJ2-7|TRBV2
TGTGCCGGAAGACTGAGGAGCTCCTACGAGCAGTACTTC
CAGRLRSSYEQYF
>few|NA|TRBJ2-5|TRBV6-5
TGTGCCAGCAGTTACCCAAACGGGGCGGGAGAGACCCAGTACTTC
CASSYPNGAGETQYF
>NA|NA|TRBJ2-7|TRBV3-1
TGTGCCAGCAGCCAAGGGTCGGGGGTAGAGCAGTACTTC
CASSQGSGVEQYF
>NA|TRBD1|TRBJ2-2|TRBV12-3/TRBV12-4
TGTGCCAGCAGCATGACAGGGACCGGGGAGCTGTTTTTT
CASSMTGTGELFF
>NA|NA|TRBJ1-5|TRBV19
TGTGCCGGTAGGACGGGCGGTCAGCCCCAGCATTTT
CAGRTGGQPQHF
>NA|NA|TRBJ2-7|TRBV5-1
TGCGCCAGCAGCACCCTACTAGCTGGCGAGCAGTACTTC
CASSTLLAGEQYF
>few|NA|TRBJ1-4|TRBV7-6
TGTGCCAGCAGCCCTCTAGCTTTGCAGGGAGGCGAAAAACTGTTTTTT
CASSPLALQGGEKLFF
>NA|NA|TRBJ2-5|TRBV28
TGTGCCAGCCCGGACCACAAAGAGACCCAGTACTTC
CASPDHKETQYF